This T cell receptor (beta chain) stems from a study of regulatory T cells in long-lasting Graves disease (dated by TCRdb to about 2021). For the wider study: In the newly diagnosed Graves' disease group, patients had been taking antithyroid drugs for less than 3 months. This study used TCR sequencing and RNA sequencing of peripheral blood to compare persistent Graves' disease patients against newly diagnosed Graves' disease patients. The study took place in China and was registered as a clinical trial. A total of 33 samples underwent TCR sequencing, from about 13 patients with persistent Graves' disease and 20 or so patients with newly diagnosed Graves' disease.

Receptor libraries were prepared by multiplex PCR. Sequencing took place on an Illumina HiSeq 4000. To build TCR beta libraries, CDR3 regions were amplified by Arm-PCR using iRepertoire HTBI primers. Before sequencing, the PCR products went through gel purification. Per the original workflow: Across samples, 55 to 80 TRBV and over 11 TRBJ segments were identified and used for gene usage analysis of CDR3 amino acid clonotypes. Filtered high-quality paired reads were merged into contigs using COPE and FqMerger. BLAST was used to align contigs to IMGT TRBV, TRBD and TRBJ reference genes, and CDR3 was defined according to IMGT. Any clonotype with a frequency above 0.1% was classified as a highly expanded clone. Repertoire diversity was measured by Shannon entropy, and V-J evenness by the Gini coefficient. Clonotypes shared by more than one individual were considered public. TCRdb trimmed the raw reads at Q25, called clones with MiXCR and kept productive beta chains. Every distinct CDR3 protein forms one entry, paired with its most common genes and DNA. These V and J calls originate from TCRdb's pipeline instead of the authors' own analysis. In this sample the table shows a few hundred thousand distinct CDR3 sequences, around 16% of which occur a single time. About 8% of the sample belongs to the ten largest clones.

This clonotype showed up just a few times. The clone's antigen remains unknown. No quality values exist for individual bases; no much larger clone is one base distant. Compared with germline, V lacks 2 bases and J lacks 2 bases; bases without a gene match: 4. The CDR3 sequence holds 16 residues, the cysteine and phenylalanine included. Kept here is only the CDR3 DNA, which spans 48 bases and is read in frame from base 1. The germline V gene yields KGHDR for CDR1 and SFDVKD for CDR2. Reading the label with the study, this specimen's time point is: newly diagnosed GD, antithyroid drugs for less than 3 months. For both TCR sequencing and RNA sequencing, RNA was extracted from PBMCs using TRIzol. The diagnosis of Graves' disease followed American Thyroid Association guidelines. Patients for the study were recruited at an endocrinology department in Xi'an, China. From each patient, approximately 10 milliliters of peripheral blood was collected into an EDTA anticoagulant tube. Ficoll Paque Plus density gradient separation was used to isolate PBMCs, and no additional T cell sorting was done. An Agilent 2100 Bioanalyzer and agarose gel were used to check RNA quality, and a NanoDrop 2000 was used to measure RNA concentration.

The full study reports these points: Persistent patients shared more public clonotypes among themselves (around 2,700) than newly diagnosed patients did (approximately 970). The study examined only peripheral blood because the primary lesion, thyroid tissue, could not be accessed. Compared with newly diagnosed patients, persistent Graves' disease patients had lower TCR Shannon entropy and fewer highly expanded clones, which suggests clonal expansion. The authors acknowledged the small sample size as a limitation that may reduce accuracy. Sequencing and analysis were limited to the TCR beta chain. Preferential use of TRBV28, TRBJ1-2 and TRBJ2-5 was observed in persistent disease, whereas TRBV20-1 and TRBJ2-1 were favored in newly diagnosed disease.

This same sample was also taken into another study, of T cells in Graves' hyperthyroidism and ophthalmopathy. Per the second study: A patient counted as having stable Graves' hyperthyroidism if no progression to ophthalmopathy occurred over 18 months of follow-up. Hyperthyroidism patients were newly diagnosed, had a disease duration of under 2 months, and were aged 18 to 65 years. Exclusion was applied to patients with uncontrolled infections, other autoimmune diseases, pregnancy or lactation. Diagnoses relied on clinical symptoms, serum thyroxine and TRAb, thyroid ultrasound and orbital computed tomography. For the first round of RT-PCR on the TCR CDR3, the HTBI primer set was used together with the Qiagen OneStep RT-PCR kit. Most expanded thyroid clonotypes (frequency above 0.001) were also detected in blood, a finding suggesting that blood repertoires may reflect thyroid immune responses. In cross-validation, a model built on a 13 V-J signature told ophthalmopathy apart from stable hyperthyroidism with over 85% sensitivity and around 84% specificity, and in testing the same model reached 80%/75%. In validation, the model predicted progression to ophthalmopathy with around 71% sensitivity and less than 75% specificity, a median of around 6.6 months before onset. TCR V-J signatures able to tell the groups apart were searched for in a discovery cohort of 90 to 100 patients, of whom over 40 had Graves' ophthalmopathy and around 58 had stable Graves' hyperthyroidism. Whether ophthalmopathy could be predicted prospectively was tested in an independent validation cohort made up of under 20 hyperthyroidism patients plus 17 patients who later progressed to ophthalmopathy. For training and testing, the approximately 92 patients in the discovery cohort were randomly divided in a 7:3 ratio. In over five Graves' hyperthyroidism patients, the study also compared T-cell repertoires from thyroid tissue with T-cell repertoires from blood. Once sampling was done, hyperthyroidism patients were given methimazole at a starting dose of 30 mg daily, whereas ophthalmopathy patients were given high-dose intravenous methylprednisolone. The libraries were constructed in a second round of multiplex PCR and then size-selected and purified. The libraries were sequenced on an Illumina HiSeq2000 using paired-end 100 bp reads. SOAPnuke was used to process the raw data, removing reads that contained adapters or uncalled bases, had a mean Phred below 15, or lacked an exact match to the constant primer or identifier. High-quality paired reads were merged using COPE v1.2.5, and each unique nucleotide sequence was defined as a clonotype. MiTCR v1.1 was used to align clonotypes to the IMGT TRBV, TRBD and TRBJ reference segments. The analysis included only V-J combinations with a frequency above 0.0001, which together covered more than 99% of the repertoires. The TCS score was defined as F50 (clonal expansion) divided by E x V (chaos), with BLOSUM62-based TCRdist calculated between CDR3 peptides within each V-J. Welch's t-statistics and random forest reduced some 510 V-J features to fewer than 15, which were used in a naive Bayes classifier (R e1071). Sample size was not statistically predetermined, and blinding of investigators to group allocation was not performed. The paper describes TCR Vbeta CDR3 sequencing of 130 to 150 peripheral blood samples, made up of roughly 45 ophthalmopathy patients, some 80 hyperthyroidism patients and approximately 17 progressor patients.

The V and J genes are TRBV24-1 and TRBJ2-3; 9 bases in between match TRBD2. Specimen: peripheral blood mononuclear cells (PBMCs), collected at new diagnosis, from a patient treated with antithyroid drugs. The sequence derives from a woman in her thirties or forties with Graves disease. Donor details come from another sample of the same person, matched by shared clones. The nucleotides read TGTGCCACCAGTGATTCGCCTAGCGGGATCACAGATACGCAGTATTTT. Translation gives CATSDSPSGITDTQYF.